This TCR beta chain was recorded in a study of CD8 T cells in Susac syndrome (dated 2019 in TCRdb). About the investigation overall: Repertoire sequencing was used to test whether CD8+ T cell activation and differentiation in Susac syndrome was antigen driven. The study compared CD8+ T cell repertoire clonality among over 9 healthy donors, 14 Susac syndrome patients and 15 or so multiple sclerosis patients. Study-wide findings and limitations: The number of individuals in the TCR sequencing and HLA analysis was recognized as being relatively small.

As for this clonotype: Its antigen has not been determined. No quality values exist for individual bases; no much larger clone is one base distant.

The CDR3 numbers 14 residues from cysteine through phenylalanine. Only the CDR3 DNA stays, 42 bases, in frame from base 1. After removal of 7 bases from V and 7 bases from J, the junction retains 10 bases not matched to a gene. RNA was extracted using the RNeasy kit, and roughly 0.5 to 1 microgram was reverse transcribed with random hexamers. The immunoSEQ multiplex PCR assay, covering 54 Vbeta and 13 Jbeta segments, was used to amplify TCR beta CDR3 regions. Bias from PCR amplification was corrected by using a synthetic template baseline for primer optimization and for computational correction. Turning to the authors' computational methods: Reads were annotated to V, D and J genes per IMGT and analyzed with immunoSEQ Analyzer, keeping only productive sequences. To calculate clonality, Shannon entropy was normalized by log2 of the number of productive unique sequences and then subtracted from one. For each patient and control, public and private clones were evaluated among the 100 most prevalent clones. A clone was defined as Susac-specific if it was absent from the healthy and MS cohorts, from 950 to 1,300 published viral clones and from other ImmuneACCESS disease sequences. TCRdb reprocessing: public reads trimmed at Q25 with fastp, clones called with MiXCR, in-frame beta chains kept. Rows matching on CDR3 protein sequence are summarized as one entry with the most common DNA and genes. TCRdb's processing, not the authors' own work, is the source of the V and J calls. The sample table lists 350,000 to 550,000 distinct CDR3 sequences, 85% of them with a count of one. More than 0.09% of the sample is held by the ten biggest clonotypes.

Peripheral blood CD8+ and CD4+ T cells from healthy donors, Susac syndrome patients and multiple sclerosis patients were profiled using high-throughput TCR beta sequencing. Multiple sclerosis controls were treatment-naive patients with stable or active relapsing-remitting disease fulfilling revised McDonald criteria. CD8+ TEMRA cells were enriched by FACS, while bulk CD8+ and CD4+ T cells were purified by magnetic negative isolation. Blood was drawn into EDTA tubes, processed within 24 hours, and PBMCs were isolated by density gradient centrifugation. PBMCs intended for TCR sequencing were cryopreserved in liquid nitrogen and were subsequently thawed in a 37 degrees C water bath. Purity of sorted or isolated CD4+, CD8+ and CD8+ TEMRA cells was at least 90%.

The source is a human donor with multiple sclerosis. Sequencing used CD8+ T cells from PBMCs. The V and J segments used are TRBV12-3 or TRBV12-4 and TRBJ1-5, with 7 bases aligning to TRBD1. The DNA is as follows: TGTGCCAGCAATGAGGGGGCGTCTTGGCAGCCCCAGCATTTT. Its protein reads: CASNEGASWQPQHF.